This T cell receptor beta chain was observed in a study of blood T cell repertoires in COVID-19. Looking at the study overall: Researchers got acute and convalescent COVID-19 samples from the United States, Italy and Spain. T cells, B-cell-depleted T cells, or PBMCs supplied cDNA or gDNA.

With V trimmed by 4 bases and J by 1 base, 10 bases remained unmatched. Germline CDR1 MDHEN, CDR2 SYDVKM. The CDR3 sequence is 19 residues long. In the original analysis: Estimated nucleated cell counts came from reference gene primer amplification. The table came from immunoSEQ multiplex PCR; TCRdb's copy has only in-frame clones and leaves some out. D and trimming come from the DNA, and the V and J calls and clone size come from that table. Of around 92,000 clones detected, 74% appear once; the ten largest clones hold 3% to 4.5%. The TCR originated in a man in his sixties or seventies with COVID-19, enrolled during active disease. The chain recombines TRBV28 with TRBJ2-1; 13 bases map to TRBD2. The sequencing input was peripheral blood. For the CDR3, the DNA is TGTGCCAGCAGTTCCTACTCCAGGACTAGCGGGAGATCCTACAATGAGCAGTTCTTC. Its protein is CASSSYSRTSGRSYNEQFF.